Here is one TCR beta chain with its context. The PCR employed 60 Vbeta primers together with 13 Jbeta primers. Sequencing used immunoSEQ multiplex PCR; TCRdb keeps in-frame clones, though not all of them. The sample shows roughly 180,000 clones, around 80% of them seen only once. Germline CDR1 is SGHRS and CDR2 is YFSETQ. The CDR3 consists of 14 residues. V lost 5 bases to trimming and J lost 8 bases; unmatched junction nucleotides: 7. The data were obtained in a study of cytomegalovirus exposure and HLA in healthy donors. The V gene is TRBV5-1, the J gene TRBJ2-1; 10 bases are shared with TRBD2. The material sequenced was PBMCs. This TCR was sampled from a man aged 18 to 29 in good health and CMV-seronegative. CDR3: CASSEREGLDEQFF. For the CDR3, the DNA is TGCGCCAGCAGTGAGCGGGAGGGCCTCGATGAGCAGTTCTTC.